The T cell receptor beta chain described here comes from a study of T cells expressing NK-cell markers. Study at large: Among the eight sequenced donors, seven tested HCMV-seropositive and one tested seronegative. Broader study findings: As a fraction of CD8+ T cells, dominant NKG2C+ clonotypes reached about 1.0-7.0% in 5 to 7 donors. Four donors showed these clonotypes also leading the CD3+CD56-NKG2C+ fraction.

This CDR3 comprises 16 residues. Looked up from germline, CDR1 is MDHEN and CDR2 is SYDVKM. TCRdb reprocessed the 5' RACE reads, with one entry per CDR3 protein and no DNA. The ten most abundant clones cover around 5% of a sample with a few hundred thousand distinct CDR3 sequences. Comments on this clonotype: Its antigen remains unknown.

The sequence came from a man aged 18-69 years in good health. The V and J genes are TRBV28 and TRBJ1-5; TCRdb lists TRBD1, though no DNA is available to test this call. The sample taken for sequencing was blood T cells: a sorted CD56 or NKG2C T cell subset, CD4+ or CD8+ T cells, or bulk PBMC T cells (not recorded which). The CDR3 loop is CASSLQGAYSNQPQHF.